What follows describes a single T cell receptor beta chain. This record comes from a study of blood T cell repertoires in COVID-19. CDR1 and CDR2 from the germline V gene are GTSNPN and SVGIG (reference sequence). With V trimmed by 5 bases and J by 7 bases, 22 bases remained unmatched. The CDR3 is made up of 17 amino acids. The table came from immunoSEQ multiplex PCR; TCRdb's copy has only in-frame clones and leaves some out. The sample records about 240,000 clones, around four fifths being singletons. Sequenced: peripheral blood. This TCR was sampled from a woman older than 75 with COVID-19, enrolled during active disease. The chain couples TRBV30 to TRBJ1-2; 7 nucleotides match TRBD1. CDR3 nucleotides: TGTGCCTGGGCAAACAGGGGCGCACCTCGGGGCAGGGGTGGCTACACCTTC. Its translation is CAWANRGAPRGRGGYTF.